The 13 T cell receptor beta chains below come from one sample, sequenced in a study of cytomegalovirus exposure and HLA in healthy donors. Researchers ran the PCR with 60 Vbeta and 13 Jbeta primers. Libraries were prepared by immunoSEQ multiplex PCR; TCRdb keeps only in-frame clonotypes and omits some of them. The repertoire holds 85,000 to 110,000 clones, with under 85% as singletons. The sequencing input was PBMCs. These receptor sequences come from a man aged 50-59 years in good health and CMV-seropositive.

This chain links TRBV5-6 with TRBJ1-2; 8 nucleotides match TRBD1. Trimming removed 0 bases from V and 7 bases from J; junction bases left unmatched: 5. Looked up from germline, CDR1 is SGHDT and CDR2 is YYEEEE. The CDR3 has 14 amino acids. The CDR3 DNA reads TGTGCCAGCAGCTTGGACCAGGGGGCGGGTGGCTACACCTTC. This gives the protein CASSLDQGAGGYTF.

V gene TRBV2 combines with J gene TRBJ1-5; D is ambiguous. The V gene lost 1 base and the J gene lost 0 bases, with 4 bases spanning the gap. The V gene's germline CDR1 is SNHLY and CDR2 FYNNEI. The CDR3 is made up of 14 amino acids. The CDR3 loop reads CASSEGHSNQPQHF. For the CDR3, the DNA is TGTGCCAGCAGTGAAGGGCATAGCAATCAGCCCCAGCATTTT. Complete variable domain (other parts from reference TRBV2 and TRBJ1-5): EPEVTQTPSHQVTQMGQEVILRCVPISNHLYFYWYRQILGQKVEFLVSFYNNEISEKSEIFDDQFSVERPDGSNFTLKIRSTKLEDSAMYFCASSEGHSNQPQHFGDGTRLSIL.

This clone appeared once. V usage is TRBV6-4 and J usage is TRBJ2-2; 7 bases fit TRBD2. Germline trimming cut 0 bases from V and 3 bases from J; bases unmatched to any gene: 4. The CDR3 runs to 16 residues. Germline CDR1 reads MRHNA; CDR2 reads SNTAGT. The CDR3 bases are TGTGCCAGCAGTGACTCTCCGGGAGGTGACACCGGGGAGCTGTTTTTT. Protein product: CASSDSPGGDTGELFF.

The chain combines TRBV7-7 with TRBJ2-5; 9 bases match TRBD1. The germline CDR1 and CDR2 sequences are SSHAT and FNYEAQ (reference sequence). The CDR3 has 14 amino acids. Trimming removed 5 bases from V and 4 bases from J; junction bases left unmatched: 5. CDR3: CASSPDRGRETQYF. Written as DNA, the CDR3 is TGTGCCAGCAGCCCGGACAGGGGAAGAGAGACCCAGTACTTC.

This clone has more than one count but fewer than ten. The genes are TRBV5-5 and TRBJ2-7; the match to TRBD1 covers 9 bases. This CDR3 has 15 residues. The germline CDR1 and CDR2 sequences are SGHKS and YYEKEE (reference sequence). Trimming removed 2 bases from V and 4 bases from J; junction bases left unmatched: 7. CDR3 in amino acids: CASSLQGAGQYEQYF. CDR3 sequence (DNA): TGTGCCAGCAGCTTACAGGGGGCTGGACAGTACGAGCAGTACTTC. Full variable domain (outside the CDR3, taken from reference TRBV5-5 and TRBJ2-7): DAGVTQSPTHLIKTRGQQVTLRCSPISGHKSVSWYQQVLGQGPQFIFQYYEKEERGRGNFPDRFSARQFPNYSSELNVNALLLGDSALYLCASSLQGAGQYEQYFGPGTRLTVT.

This clone appeared a single time. V and J are TRBV14 and TRBJ2-1, with D perhaps TRBD2 (6 bases). V dropped 3 bases and J dropped 8 bases, with 26 bases sitting between them. In germline, CDR1 is SGHDN, CDR2 FVKESK. CDR3 length: 18 residues. This chain's CDR3 is CASSHRLGSGPMWDEQFF. The CDR3 nucleotides read TGTGCCAGCAGCCACCGCCTCGGGAGCGGGCCTATGTGGGATGAGCAGTTCTTC.

V usage is TRBV29-1 and J usage is TRBJ2-2; TRBD1 agrees at 12 bases. The length of the CDR3 is 14 residues. The germline CDR1 and CDR2 sequences are SQVTM and ANQGSEA. V was pared by 6 bases and J by 7 bases, with 6 bases of the junction left unmatched. DNA of the CDR3: TGCAGCGTGGGGACAGGGGGCGCCAACGGGGAGCTGTTTTTT. Protein: CSVGTGGANGELFF.

As for this clone: An end of the junction does not agree with germline; a read error may underlie this. The chain recombines TRBV10-2 with TRBJ2-7, with 7 nucleotides matching TRBD1. The CDR3 has 15 residues. Germline V lookup: CDR1 WSHSY, CDR2 SAAADI. CDR3 protein: CASSPQTGPTYGQYF. The CDR3 DNA sequence: TGCGCCAGCAGCCCGCAGACAGGGCCTACCTACGGGCAGTACTTC.

A note on this clone: The CDR3 carries no conserved terminal phenylalanine or tryptophan, so it likely arises from a read error. The J gene is TRBJ1-2, the V gene TRBV18; tentatively, D is TRBD1 (6 bases). Germline loops: CDR1 KGHSH, CDR2 LQKENI. V was cut by 4 bases and J by 3 bases, with 9 bases left in between. The CDR3 is 13 amino acids. The CDR3 is CASSRGGDYGYTL. As DNA, the CDR3 is TGTGCCAGCTCACGAGGGGGAGACTATGGCTACACCCTC.

This clone was seen only a few times. V is TRBV5-1 and J is TRBJ2-1, with TRBD2 matching 8 bases. Germline CDR1 reads SGHRS; CDR2 reads YFSETQ. Unmatched junction bases numbered 7, after V lost 2 bases and J lost 6 bases. The CDR3 spans 15 residues. CDR3 in DNA: TGCGCCAGCAGCTTCAGCGGGAGTAGGTCCAATGAGCAGTTCTTC. It codes for CASSFSGSRSNEQFF.

The CDR3 sequence: CASSPQLIYNEQFF. The CDR3 nucleotides are TGTGCCAGCAGCCCTCAACTCATCTACAATGAGCAGTTCTTC. V gene TRBV7-2 combines with J gene TRBJ2-1; the D is unclear. V dropped 5 bases and J dropped 3 bases, with 11 bases sitting between them. The CDR3 is 14 residues long. Germline lookup yields CDR1 SGHTA and CDR2 FQGNSA.

The chain is built from TRBV9 and TRBJ2-2, with 15 bases aligning to TRBD2. The length of the CDR3 is 20 residues. Trimming at V came to 0 bases and at J to 8 bases, leaving 14 bases not matched to a gene. The germline gives CDR1 SGDLS, CDR2 YYNGEE. CDR3 bases: TGTGCCAGCAGCGTAGACCCCCTTAGGGGGACTAGCGGGAGGAGAGGGGAGCTGTTTTTT. Protein product: CASSVDPLRGTSGRRGELFF.

The chain carries TRBV7-9 and TRBJ2-2, with TRBD2 identical over 10 bases. This CDR3 contains 16 residues. After removal of 5 bases from V and 9 bases from J, the junction contained 12 bases not matched to a gene. Germline V CDR1 and CDR2: SEHNR, FQNEAQ (reference sequence). In DNA form, the CDR3 reads TGTGCCAGCAGCCGTTTGGCTAGCGGGAGCGACAGGGAGCTGTTTTTT. Its translation: CASSRLASGSDRELFF. The full variable domain, with the rest looked up from reference TRBV7-9 and TRBJ2-2, is DTGVSQNPRHKITKRGQNVTFRCDPISEHNRLYWYRQTLGQGPEFLTYFQNEAQLEKSRLLSDRFSAERPKGSFSTLEIQRTEQGDSAMYLCASSRLASGSDRELFFGEGSRLTVL.